The 14 T cell receptor beta chains presented below share a single source sample, sequenced in a study of CD4 T cells in relation to SARS-CoV-2 and coronaviruses. The assay was immunoSEQ multiplex PCR, and TCRdb's table has in-frame clones only and misses some. The sample yields over 40,000 clones, approximately 80% seen once. No antigen has been identified for these receptors. The sequenced material came from naive CD4+ T cells from PBMCs, cultured in vitro. Stated subset: naive CD4+ T cells isolated by negative enrichment. The receptor source for this set is an adult with COVID-19.

The V gene is TRBV24-1, the J gene TRBJ2-1, with 7 bases lining up with TRBD1. Looked up from germline, CDR1 is KGHDR and CDR2 is SFDVKD. Trimming cost V 4 bases and J 6 bases; bases outside gene matches: 14. The CDR3 runs to 17 residues. This chain's CDR3 is CATSDPPGQKGFNEQFF. CDR3 DNA sequence: TGTGCCACCAGTGACCCCCCGGGACAGAAAGGCTTCAATGAGCAGTTCTTC.

This chain connects TRBV5-4 to TRBJ2-5, with D uncertain. This CDR3 has 12 residues. Trimming removed 0 bases at V and 4 bases at J, with 4 bases between. Germline-derived CDR1 and CDR2 are SGHNT and YYREEE (reference sequence). The CDR3 region is CASSLALETQYF. CDR3 nucleotide sequence: TGTGCCAGCAGCTTGGCCCTAGAGACCCAGTACTTC.

The V gene is TRBV10-3, the J gene TRBJ1-1; D is possibly TRBD1 (6 bases). The CDR3 is 15 residues long. V lost 8 bases and J lost 1, with 17 bases in between. CDR1 and CDR2 (germline): ENHRY, SYGVKD. This CDR3 is CAIGGGQLKNTEAFF. The CDR3, as DNA: TGTGCCATCGGGGGAGGACAGTTAAAGAACACTGAAGCTTTCTTT.

The chain has TRBV5-4 and TRBJ1-6; D not certain. Trimming cost V 4 bases and J 7 bases, with 15 bases left between them. This CDR3 is built from 15 residues. Germline V CDR1 and CDR2: SGHNT, YYREEE (reference sequence). The CDR3 DNA sequence: TGTGCCAGCAGCACATCGACGGATCGAAATTCACCCCTCCACTTT. Protein: CASSTSTDRNSPLHF.

Only one count was recorded for this clone. The chain uses TRBV12-3 or TRBV12-4 and TRBJ2-6; D is uncertain. The CDR3 loop spans 13 amino acids. V shed 3 bases and J shed 1 base, with 1 base lying between them. CDR3 amino acids: CASSLSGANVLTF. Written as DNA, the CDR3 is TGTGCCAGCAGTTTGTCTGGGGCCAACGTCCTGACTTTC.

This sequence joins TRBV18 and TRBJ2-1; 10 positions match TRBD2. From germline, CDR1 is KGHSH and CDR2 LQKENI. This CDR3 is built from 16 residues. V was pared by 6 bases and J by 4 bases, with 9 bases of the junction left unmatched. This chain's CDR3 is CASSIKAGGQYNEQFF. Here the CDR3 DNA reads TGTGCCAGCTCCATCAAAGCGGGAGGGCAGTACAATGAGCAGTTCTTC.

This rearrangement joins TRBV29-1 to TRBJ2-2, with D possibly being TRBD1 or TRBD2 (5 bases each). V was shortened by 6 bases and J by 5 bases, with 16 bases between the two germline ends. Germline CDR1 SQVTM, CDR2 ANQGSEA. The CDR3 runs to 14 residues. The CDR3 coding sequence is TGCAGCGTCGCCGGGACCCTCCAAACCGGGGAGCTGTTTTTT. Residues: CSVAGTLQTGELFF.

The V and J genes are TRBV7-3 and TRBJ2-3; TRBD2 is a possible D gene (6 bases). This CDR3 comprises 15 residues. Trimming shortened V by 5 bases and J by 3 bases, and 15 bases separated the two germline ends. Germline values: CDR1 SGHTA, CDR2 FQGTGA. DNA of the CDR3: TGTGCCAGCAGCCTTTCTAGCGTGTGGACAGATACGCAGTATTTT. Residues: CASSLSSVWTDTQYF.

The chain carries TRBV2 and TRBJ2-3; D is possibly TRBD1 (5 bases). Looked up from germline, CDR1 is SNHLY and CDR2 is FYNNEI. This CDR3 has 13 amino acids. Between the trimmed V and J ends, which lost 11 bases and 2 bases, there was a span of 14 bases. The CDR3 region has the DNA TGTGCCGGCCGGACATCACCCACAGATACGCAGTATTTT. Residues: CAGRTSPTDTQYF.

This clone was counted between two and nine times. The chain combines TRBV7-2 with TRBJ2-1; 8 bases match TRBD1. Trimming at V came to 5 bases and at J to 2 bases, leaving 5 bases not matched to a gene. The length of the CDR3 is 15 residues. CDR1 and CDR2 from the germline V gene are SGHTA and FQGNSA. The CDR3 DNA reads TGTGCCAGCAGCCACGACAGGGGACCCTACAATGAGCAGTTCTTC. It translates to CASSHDRGPYNEQFF.

The rearrangement uses TRBV29-1 and TRBJ2-1; 7 positions match TRBD2. The CDR3 totals 11 residues. Unmatched junction bases numbered 4, after V lost 6 bases and J lost 8 bases. The germline gives CDR1 SQVTM, CDR2 ANQGSEA. The CDR3 loop is CSVNRGDEQFF. CDR3 nucleotide sequence: TGCAGCGTGAACCGGGGGGATGAGCAGTTCTTC.

This chain uses TRBV6-5 with TRBJ2-7; D is tentatively TRBD1 or TRBD2 (5 bases each). The V end lost 6 bases, the J end lost 12 bases, and 15 bases lay between the germline ends. The CDR3 sequence is 11 residues long. CDR1 is MNHEY, CDR2 SVGAGI, per germline. CDR3 nucleotides: TGTGCCAGCAGCCACATGGGGGTGGGGTACTTC. Amino acids: CASSHMGVGYF.

The chain carries TRBV5-1 and TRBJ2-3; tentatively, D is TRBD2 (7 bases). CDR1 and CDR2 from the germline V gene are SGHRS and YFSETQ. V was cut by 5 bases and J by 3 bases, with 19 bases left in between. The CDR3 length is 16 residues. In nucleotides, the CDR3 is TGCGCCAGCAGAAGGGGGGGGAGTCGGTGGACAGATACGCAGTATTTT. Encoded protein: CASRRGGSRWTDTQYF.

CDR3 in DNA: TGTGCCAGCAGCTTAGCTAGCGGGAAAGTTTACGAGCAGTACTTC. Translating it yields CASSLASGKVYEQYF. J is TRBJ2-7 and V is TRBV7-8; TRBD2 aligns across 8 bases. CDR1 is SGHVS, CDR2 FQNEAQ, per germline. The CDR3 consists of 15 residues. Trimming cost V 0 bases and J 4 bases; bases outside gene matches: 5.